This TCR beta chain was recovered during a study of T cells in Graves' hyperthyroidism and ophthalmopathy. RNA transcripts gave rise to amplified TCR beta CDR3 regions. The TCR CDR3 was amplified in a first-round RT-PCR using the HTBI primer set. Using its own MiXCR run on the multiplex PCR reads, TCRdb lists one record per CDR3 protein. Of some 620,000 distinct CDR3 sequences listed, 15% to 20% are singletons. This clonotype was detected ten times or more. This clonotype was obtained from a woman aged 30 to 39 with Graves' hyperthyroidism. Sequencing was performed on blood.

The DNA of the CDR3 is TGTGCCAGCAGTGAAGCTACGGCCTCTGGAAACACCATATATTTT. This encodes CASSEATASGNTIYF. The J gene is TRBJ1-3, the V gene TRBV2; the D is unclear. The V and J ends lost 0 bases and 0 bases respectively, with 6 bases between them. The germline gives CDR1 SNHLY, CDR2 FYNNEI. The CDR3 is 15 amino acids.